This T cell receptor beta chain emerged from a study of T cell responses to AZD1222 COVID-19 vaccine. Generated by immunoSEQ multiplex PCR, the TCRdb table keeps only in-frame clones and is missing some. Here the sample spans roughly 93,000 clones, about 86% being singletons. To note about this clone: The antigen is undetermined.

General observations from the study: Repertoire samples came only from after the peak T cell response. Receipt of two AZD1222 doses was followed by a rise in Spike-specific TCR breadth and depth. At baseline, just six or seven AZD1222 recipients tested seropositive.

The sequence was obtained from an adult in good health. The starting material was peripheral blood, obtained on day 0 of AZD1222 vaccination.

CDR3 sequence (DNA): TGTGCCAGCAGCGTAGCGGGCGTACAAGAGACCCAGTACTTC. This gives the protein CASSVAGVQETQYF. The chain combines TRBV9 with TRBJ2-5; D not certain. The V gene's germline CDR1 is SGDLS and CDR2 YYNGEE. CDR3 length: 14 amino acids. V lost 0 bases and J 2 bases, leaving 8 bases between the germline ends.